This T cell receptor beta chain was found in a study of cytomegalovirus exposure and HLA in healthy donors. About the study: In a later analysis, the 110 or so validation repertoires were reported to have used the same platform as the roughly 600 first-cohort repertoires.

The method was immunoSEQ multiplex PCR; TCRdb's version includes in-frame clones alone and lacks a portion of them. The profile shows roughly 110,000 clones, roughly nine tenths of them singletons. Details on this clone: Its target is unknown.

Study-level points and caveats: According to a subsequent analysis, TCR clusters from the first cohort were inclined to appear together in the roughly 130 validation repertoires. Researchers catalogued some 160 TCR beta chains as cytomegalovirus-associated.

Germline CDR1 and CDR2: MDHEN and SYDVKM. This CDR3 is built from 16 residues. V was clipped by 1 base and J by 3 bases, with 15 bases between them. The sequence derives from a woman between 18 and 30 years old in good health and CMV-seropositive. V is TRBV28 and J is TRBJ1-1, with D tentatively TRBD1 (6 bases). Sequencing was performed on PBMCs. The DNA of the CDR3 is TGTGCCAGCAGTTTATCACTTACAGGGTTTGACACTGAAGCTTTCTTT. Translation: CASSLSLTGFDTEAFF.